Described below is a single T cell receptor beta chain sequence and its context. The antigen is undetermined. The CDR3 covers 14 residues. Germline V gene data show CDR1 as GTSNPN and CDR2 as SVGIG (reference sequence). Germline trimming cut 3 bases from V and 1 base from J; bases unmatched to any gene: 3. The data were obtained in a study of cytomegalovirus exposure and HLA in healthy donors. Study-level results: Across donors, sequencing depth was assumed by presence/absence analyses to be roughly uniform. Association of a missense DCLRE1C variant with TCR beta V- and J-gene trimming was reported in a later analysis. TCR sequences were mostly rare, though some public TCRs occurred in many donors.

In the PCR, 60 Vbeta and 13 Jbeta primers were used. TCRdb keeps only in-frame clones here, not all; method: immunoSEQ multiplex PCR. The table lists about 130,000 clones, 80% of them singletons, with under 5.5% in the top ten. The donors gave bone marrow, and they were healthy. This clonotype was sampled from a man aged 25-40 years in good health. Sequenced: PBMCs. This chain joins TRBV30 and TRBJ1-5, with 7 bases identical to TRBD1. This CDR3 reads CAWSRGNSNQPQHF. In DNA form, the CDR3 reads TGTGCCTGGAGCAGGGGGAACAGCAATCAGCCCCAGCATTTT.